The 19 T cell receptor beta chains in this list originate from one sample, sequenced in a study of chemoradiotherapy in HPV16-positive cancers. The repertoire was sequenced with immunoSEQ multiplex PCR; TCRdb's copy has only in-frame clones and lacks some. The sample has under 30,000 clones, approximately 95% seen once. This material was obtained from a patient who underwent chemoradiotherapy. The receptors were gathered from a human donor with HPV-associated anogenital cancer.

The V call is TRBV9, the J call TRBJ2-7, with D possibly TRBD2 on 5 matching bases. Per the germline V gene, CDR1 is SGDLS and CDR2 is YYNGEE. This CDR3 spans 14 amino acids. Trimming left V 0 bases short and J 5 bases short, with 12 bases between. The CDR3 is CASSVDRGYHEQYF. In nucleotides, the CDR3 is TGTGCCAGCAGCGTAGATAGAGGGTACCACGAGCAGTACTTC.

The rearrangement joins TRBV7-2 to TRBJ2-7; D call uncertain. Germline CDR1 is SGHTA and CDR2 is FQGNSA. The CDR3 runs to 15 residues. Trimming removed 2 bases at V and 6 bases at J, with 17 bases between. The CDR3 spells CASSLKSTDPLEQYF. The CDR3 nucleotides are TGTGCCAGCAGCTTAAAATCCACAGATCCTCTCGAGCAGTACTTC.

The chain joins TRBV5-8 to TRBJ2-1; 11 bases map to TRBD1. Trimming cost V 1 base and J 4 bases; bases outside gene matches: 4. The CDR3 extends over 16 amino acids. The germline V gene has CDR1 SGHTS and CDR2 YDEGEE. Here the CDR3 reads CASSLTRDRGYNEQFF. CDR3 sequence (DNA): TGTGCCAGCAGCTTGACCCGGGACAGGGGGTACAATGAGCAGTTCTTC.

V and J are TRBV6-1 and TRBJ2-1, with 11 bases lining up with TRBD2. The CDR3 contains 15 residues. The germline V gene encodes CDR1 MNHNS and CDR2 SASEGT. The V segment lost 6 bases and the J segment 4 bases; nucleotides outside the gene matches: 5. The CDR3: CASRMTSGIYNEQFF. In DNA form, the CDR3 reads TGTGCCAGCAGGATGACTAGCGGGATATACAATGAGCAGTTCTTC.

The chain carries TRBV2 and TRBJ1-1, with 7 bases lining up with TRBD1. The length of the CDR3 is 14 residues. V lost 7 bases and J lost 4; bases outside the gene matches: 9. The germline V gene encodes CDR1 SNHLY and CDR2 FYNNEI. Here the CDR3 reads CASTEQGRGTEAFF. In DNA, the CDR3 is TGTGCCAGCACCGAACAGGGGCGAGGCACTGAAGCTTTCTTT.

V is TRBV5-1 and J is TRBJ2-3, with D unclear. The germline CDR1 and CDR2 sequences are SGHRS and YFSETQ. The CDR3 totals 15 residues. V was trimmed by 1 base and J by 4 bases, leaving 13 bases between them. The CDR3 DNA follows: TGCGCCAGCAGCTTGAACCCCGGTAATGCAGATACGCAGTATTTT. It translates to CASSLNPGNADTQYF.

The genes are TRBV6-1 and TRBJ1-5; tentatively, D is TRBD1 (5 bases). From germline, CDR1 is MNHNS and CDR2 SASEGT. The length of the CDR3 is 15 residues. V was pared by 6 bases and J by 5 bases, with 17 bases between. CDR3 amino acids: CASSGGWRGDQPQHF. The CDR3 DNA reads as TGTGCCAGCAGCGGTGGATGGAGGGGAGATCAGCCCCAGCATTTT.

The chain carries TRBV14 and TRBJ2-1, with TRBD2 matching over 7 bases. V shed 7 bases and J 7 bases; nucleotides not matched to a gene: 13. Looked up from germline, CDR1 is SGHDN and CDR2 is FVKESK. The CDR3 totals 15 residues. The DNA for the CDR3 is TGTGCCAGCACCAGACTAGCCGCGGCCGGGAATGAGCAGTTCTTC. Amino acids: CASTRLAAAGNEQFF.

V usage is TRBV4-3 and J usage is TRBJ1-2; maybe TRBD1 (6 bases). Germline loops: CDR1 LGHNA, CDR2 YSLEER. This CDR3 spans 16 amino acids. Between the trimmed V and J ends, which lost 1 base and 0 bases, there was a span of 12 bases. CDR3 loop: CASSQARQASNYGYTF. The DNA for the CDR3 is TGCGCCAGCAGCCAAGCAAGACAGGCTTCTAACTATGGCTACACCTTC.

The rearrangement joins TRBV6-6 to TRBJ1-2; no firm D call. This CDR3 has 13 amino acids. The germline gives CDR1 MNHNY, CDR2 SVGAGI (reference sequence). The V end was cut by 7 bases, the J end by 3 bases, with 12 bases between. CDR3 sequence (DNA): TGTGCCAGCACCCTAAATGCGGACTATGGCTACACCTTC. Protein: CASTLNADYGYTF.

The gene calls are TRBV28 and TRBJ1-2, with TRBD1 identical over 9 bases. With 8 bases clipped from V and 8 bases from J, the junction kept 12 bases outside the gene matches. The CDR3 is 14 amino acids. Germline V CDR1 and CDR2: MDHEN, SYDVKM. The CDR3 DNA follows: TGTGCCAGCGCAACGCCGGGACAGGGAAGAGGCTACACCTTC. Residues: CASATPGQGRGYTF.

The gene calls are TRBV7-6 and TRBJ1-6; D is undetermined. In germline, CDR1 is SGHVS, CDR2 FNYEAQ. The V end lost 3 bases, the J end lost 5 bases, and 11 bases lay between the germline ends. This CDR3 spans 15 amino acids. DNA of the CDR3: TGTGCCAGCAGCTTGGCGACCGTGAATAATTCACCCCTCCACTTT. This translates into CASSLATVNNSPLHF.

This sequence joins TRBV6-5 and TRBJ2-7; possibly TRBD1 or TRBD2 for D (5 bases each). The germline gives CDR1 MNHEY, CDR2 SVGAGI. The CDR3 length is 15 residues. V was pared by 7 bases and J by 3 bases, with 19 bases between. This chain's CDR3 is CASIQNAGAGYEQYF. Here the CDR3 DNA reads TGTGCCAGCATCCAGAACGCCGGGGCCGGCTACGAGCAGTACTTC.

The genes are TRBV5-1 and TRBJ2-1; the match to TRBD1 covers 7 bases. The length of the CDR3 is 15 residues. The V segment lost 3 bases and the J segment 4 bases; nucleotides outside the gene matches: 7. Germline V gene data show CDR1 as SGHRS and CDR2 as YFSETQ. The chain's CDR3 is CASSWTGQPYNEQFF. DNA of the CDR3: TGCGCCAGCAGCTGGACGGGACAGCCTTACAATGAGCAGTTCTTC.

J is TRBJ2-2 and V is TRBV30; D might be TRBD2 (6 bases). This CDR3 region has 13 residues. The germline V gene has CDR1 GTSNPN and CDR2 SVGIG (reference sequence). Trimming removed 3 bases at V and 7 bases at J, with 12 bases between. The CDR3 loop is CAWRRLVIGELFF. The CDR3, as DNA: TGTGCCTGGAGGAGACTAGTTATCGGGGAGCTGTTTTTT.

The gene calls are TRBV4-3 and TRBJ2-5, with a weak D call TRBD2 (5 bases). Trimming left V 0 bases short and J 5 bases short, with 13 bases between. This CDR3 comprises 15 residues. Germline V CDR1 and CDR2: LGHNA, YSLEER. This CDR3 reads CASSQERASYETQYF. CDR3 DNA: TGCGCCAGCAGCCAAGAGAGAGCTAGCTATGAGACCCAGTACTTC.

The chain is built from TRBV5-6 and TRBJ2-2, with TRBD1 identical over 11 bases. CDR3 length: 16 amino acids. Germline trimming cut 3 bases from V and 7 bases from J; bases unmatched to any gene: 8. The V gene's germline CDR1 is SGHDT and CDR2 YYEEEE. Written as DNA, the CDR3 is TGTGCCAGCAGCTCCGAGGACAGGGGGCCCTTCGGGGAGCTGTTTTTT. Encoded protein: CASSSEDRGPFGELFF. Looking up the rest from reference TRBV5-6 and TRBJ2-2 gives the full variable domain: DAGVTQSPTHLIKTRGQQVTLRCSPKSGHDTVSWYQQALGQGPQFIFQYYEEEERQRGNFPDRFSGHQFPNYSSELNVNALLLGDSALYLCASSSEDRGPFGELFFGEGSRLTVL.

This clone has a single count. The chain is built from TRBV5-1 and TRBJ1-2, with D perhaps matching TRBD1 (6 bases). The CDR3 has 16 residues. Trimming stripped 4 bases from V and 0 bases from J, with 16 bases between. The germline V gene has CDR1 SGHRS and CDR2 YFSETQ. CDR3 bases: TGCGCCAGCAGCCCCCGGGGGACACCTTCTAACTATGGCTACACCTTC. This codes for CASSPRGTPSNYGYTF.

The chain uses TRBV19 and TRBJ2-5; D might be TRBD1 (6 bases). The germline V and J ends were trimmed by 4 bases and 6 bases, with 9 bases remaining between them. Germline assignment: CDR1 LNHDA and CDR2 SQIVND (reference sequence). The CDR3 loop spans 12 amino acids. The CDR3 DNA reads TGTGCCAGTAGTACACAGGGTCAGACCCAGTACTTC. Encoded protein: CASSTQGQTQYF. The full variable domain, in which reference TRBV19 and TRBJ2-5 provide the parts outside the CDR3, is DGGITQSPKYLFRKEGQNVTLSCEQNLNHDAMYWYRQDPGQGLRLIYYSQIVNDFQKGDIAEGYSVSREKKESFPLTVTSAQKNPTAFYLCASSTQGQTQYFGPGTRLLVL.